The source of this T cell receptor beta chain is a study of cytomegalovirus exposure and HLA in healthy donors. Findings of the study overall: Analyzed later, most CMV-associated TCR beta chains appeared HLA-restricted. Another analysis was done later, and it associated 16,951 TCR beta sequences with HLA alleles at 0.05 false discovery rate.

A remark on this clone: The antigen remains unidentified.

The CDR3 is made up of 14 amino acids. Germline CDR1 and CDR2: LNHDA and SQIVND (reference sequence). With 3 bases removed from V and 2 bases from J, the gap between germline ends came to 8 bases. PCR employed 60 Vbeta and 13 Jbeta primers. The data were produced by immunoSEQ multiplex PCR, yet TCRdb's version contains in-frame clones alone and is incomplete. The repertoire holds nearly 95,000 clones, just under 80% seen once, with approximately 3.6% in the top ten. Sequenced material: PBMCs. V is TRBV19 and J is TRBJ1-3; TRBD1 is a possible D gene (5 bases). The TCR sequence derives from a woman aged 40 to 55 in good health and CMV-seronegative. The CDR3 DNA reads as TGTGCCAGTAGTATCCGGGGGACTGGAAACACCATATATTTT. This gives the protein CASSIRGTGNTIYF.